The entry that follows covers one T cell receptor beta chain sequence. As yet, its antigen is unknown. Trimming removed 4 bases from V and 3 bases from J, with 13 bases in between. In germline, CDR1 is SGHNT, CDR2 YYREEE (reference sequence). There are 14 residues in the CDR3. Sequencing used immunoSEQ multiplex PCR; TCRdb keeps in-frame clones, though not all of them. The sample lists nearly 90,000 clones, roughly 87% occurring once. This entry comes from a study of T cell responses to AZD1222 COVID-19 vaccine. The study, taken as a whole, reports: Donors were largely white British and mainly female; clonal diversity was possibly underestimated. Reportedly, close to half of spike-specific TCRs are directed against unmutated variant regions. Spike-specific TCR breadth and depth were elevated following two AZD1222 doses. Regions 160-218 and 743-854 dominated among vaccine-associated CD4 TCRs spanning spike.

The rearrangement uses TRBV5-4 and TRBJ1-1; no reliable D call. Sequenced here: peripheral blood, sampled on day 0 of AZD1222 vaccination. This clonotype was sampled from an adult in good health. In DNA, the CDR3 is TGTGCCAGCAGCGGCCGGGGTATCGACACTGAAGCTTTCTTT. Its translation: CASSGRGIDTEAFF.